Each of the 24 T cell receptor beta chains below was sequenced from the same sample in a study of cytomegalovirus exposure and HLA in healthy donors (dated by TCRdb to between 2016 and 2019). The library was prepared using the immunoSEQ multiplex PCR assay. The multiplex PCR relied on a mix of 60 forward primers for TCR Vbeta segments and 13 reverse primers for TCR Jbeta segments. TCRdb obtained this table from immuneACCESS and retained in-frame rearrangements with V and J assigned. These tables miss some clones; where compared with another copy, unresolved V genes account for less than half of the shortfall, and the remainder is unexplained. This sample gives around 120,000 clones in total; about 75% of them show up just once. Approximately 31% of the sample is in the top ten clones. The sequenced sample was PBMCs. These TCRs come from a man aged 55 to 70 in good health and CMV-seropositive.

A single count supports this clone. This chain connects TRBV10-1 to TRBJ1-1; no clear D gene. Germline V gene sequence: CDR1 WNHNN, CDR2 SYGVQD (reference sequence). The CDR3 runs 12 residues. The germline V and J ends were trimmed by 2 bases and 10 bases, with 11 bases remaining between them. This chain's CDR3 is CASSEPGSRAFF. CDR3 nucleotide sequence: TGCGCCAGCAGTGAGCCGGGGAGTCGAGCTTTCTTT.

This clone was counted only a few times. The V call is TRBV5-1, the J call TRBJ1-1; a weak D match, TRBD1 (6 bases). CDR1 is SGHRS, CDR2 YFSETQ, per germline. The CDR3 has 13 amino acids. Trimming removed 5 bases at V and 4 bases at J, with 12 bases between. CDR3 residues: CASSTGWSTEAFF. CDR3 sequence (DNA): TGCGCCAGCAGTACAGGGTGGTCCACTGAAGCTTTCTTT. The full variable domain, with the rest looked up from reference TRBV5-1 and TRBJ1-1, is KAGVTQTPRYLIKTRGQQVTLSCSPISGHRSVSWYQQTPGQGLQFLFEYFSETQRNKGNFPGRFSGRQFSNSRSEMNVSTLELGDSALYLCASSTGWSTEAFFGQGTRLTVV.

The CDR3 reads CASSTYGTGYNEQFF. The CDR3 nucleotides read TGCGCCAGCAGCACGTACGGGACAGGTTACAATGAGCAGTTCTTC. The chain employs TRBV5-1 and TRBJ2-1, with 8 bases that match TRBD1. The CDR3 is 15 amino acids. The J segment lost 4 bases and the V segment lost 4 bases, leaving 7 bases of the junction unmatched. Germline loops: CDR1 SGHRS, CDR2 YFSETQ.

V usage is TRBV7-7 and J usage is TRBJ2-5; TRBD1 aligns across 7 bases. This CDR3 contains 13 residues. Germline trimming cut 4 bases from V and 2 bases from J; bases unmatched to any gene: 1. CDR1 is SSHAT and CDR2 is FNYEAQ in the germline V gene (reference sequence). CDR3 in amino acids: CASSSTGQETQYF. CDR3 nucleotide sequence: TGTGCCAGCAGCTCGACAGGGCAAGAGACCCAGTACTTC.

V usage is TRBV2 and J usage is TRBJ1-1, with 8 nucleotides matching TRBD1. Trimming cost V 5 bases and J 0 bases; bases outside gene matches: 8. Germline V gives CDR1 SNHLY, CDR2 FYNNEI. The CDR3 sequence is 16 residues long. This chain's CDR3 is CASSRTGGGVNTEAFF. As DNA, the CDR3 is TGTGCCAGCAGTCGCACAGGGGGGGGTGTGAACACTGAAGCTTTCTTT.

The CDR3 protein is CASSPGTFGGNTIYF. CDR3 in DNA: TGTGCCAGCAGCCCCGGGACTTTCGGTGGAAACACCATATATTTT. The V and J genes are TRBV9 and TRBJ1-3; weak D call: TRBD1 (5 bases). The CDR3 loop spans 15 amino acids. CDR1 and CDR2 (germline): SGDLS, YYNGEE. The V end lost 4 bases, the J end lost 3 bases, and 14 bases lay between the germline ends.

A remark on this clone: Sequence at one end of the junction differs from germline and may be a read error. The same CDR3 is also encoded by other DNA sequences in this sample. The genes are TRBV30 and TRBJ1-1; tentative D call: TRBD1 (5 bases). The CDR3 spans 13 residues. Germline values: CDR1 GTSNPN, CDR2 SVGIG (reference sequence). This chain's CDR3 is CAWSPPGGTEAFF. The DNA of the CDR3 is TGTGCCTGGAGCCCCCCGGGGGGGACTGAGGCTTTCTTT.

The rearrangement links TRBV6-1 to TRBJ1-2; D is perhaps TRBD1 (6 bases). Per germline, CDR1 MNHNS and CDR2 SASEGT. Between the trimmed V and J ends, which lost 7 bases and 5 bases, there was a span of 14 bases. This CDR3 contains 13 residues. The CDR3 DNA sequence: TGTGCCAGCATTCACAGGGATGGTTATGGCTACACCTTC. It codes for CASIHRDGYGYTF.

This rearrangement joins TRBV18 to TRBJ1-1, with 10 bases fitting TRBD1. V was pared by 3 bases and J by 4 bases, with 8 bases of the junction left unmatched. Germline V lookup: CDR1 KGHSH, CDR2 LQKENI. The CDR3 has 16 residues. The CDR3 sequence is CASSPPTGGYGTEAFF. The DNA for the CDR3 is TGTGCCAGCTCACCCCCGACAGGGGGCTATGGCACTGAAGCTTTCTTT.

The chain employs TRBV27 and TRBJ1-1; weak D call: TRBD1 (6 bases). Germline CDR1 and CDR2: MNHEY and SMNVEV (reference sequence). This CDR3 contains 17 residues. The V end was cut by 1 base, the J end by 1 base, with 16 bases between. CDR3 DNA sequence: TGTGCCAGCAGTTTATTCACGGCAGGGGCGGGGAACACTGAAGCTTTCTTT. Amino acids: CASSLFTAGAGNTEAFF.

Comment on this clone: A junction end diverges from the germline sequence, so it may reflect a read error. The CDR3 bases are TGTTCCAGCAGCCCGGCCCGAACGGGAGGGCTACAATGGATGCAGTTCTTC. The encoded protein is CSSSPARTGGLQWMQFF. The chain couples TRBV7-9 to TRBJ2-1; TRBD2 aligns across 8 bases. There are 17 residues in the CDR3. Looked up from germline, CDR1 is SEHNR and CDR2 is FQNEAQ (reference sequence).

This clone has only a few counts. The V and J genes are TRBV5-6 and TRBJ2-2; 11 bases agree with TRBD1. This CDR3 comprises 16 residues. J lost 3 bases, V lost 5 bases, and 6 bases had no gene match. The germline V gene has CDR1 SGHDT and CDR2 YYEEEE. The CDR3 sequence: CASRSVGQGDTGELFF. The CDR3, as DNA: TGTGCCAGCAGGTCTGTGGGACAGGGGGACACCGGGGAGCTGTTTTTT.

This clone was found a few times. This chain links TRBV7-9 with TRBJ2-7; 11 bases line up with TRBD1. Germline V gene data show CDR1 as SEHNR and CDR2 as FQNEAQ (reference sequence). The CDR3 is 15 amino acids. The V gene end was trimmed by 8 bases and the J gene end by 5 bases; junction bases not matched to a gene: 11. In nucleotides, the CDR3 is TGTGCCAGCGGTCGCGAGCGGACAGGGGGCAACGAGCAGTACTTC. This sequence encodes CASGRERTGGNEQYF.

V usage is TRBV5-4 and J usage is TRBJ1-2; 7 bases map to TRBD1. This CDR3 region has 15 residues. J gave up 4 bases and V 5 bases, and 11 bases lay outside the gene matches. CDR1 is SGHNT, CDR2 YYREEE, per germline (reference sequence). This chain's CDR3 is CASRGDRAAGYGYTF. The CDR3, as DNA: TGTGCCAGCAGGGGCGACAGGGCGGCTGGCTATGGCTACACCTTC.

This chain joins TRBV4-1 and TRBJ2-7; maybe TRBD2 (5 bases). The CDR3 covers 16 residues. V gave up 3 bases and J gave up 5 bases, with 20 bases separating them. Germline CDR1 is MGHRA and CDR2 is YSYEKL. The DNA of the CDR3 is TGCGCCAGCAGCCAGGGGAGAGCAGGCGGTCGCCACGAGCAGTACTTC. It codes for CASSQGRAGGRHEQYF.

V gene TRBV6-5 combines with J gene TRBJ1-1; maybe TRBD1 (6 bases). Germline CDR1 MNHEY, CDR2 SVGAGI. This CDR3 has 13 residues. Trimming removed 10 bases from V and 5 bases from J, with 17 bases in between. The CDR3 coding sequence is TGTGCCACCCACCTAATCCAGGGGACTGAAGCTTTCTTT. It is translated as CATHLIQGTEAFF.

The rearrangement uses TRBV2 and TRBJ1-5; D is possibly TRBD1 (5 bases). Germline assignment: CDR1 SNHLY and CDR2 FYNNEI. This CDR3 comprises 14 residues. V was cut by 1 base and J by 8 bases, with 12 bases left in between. CDR3 amino acids: CASSEDRSIKPQHF. The CDR3 nucleotides read TGTGCCAGCAGTGAAGACAGGTCAATCAAGCCCCAGCATTTT.

The chain carries TRBV4-2 and TRBJ1-2, with a possible D match to TRBD1 (5 bases). V was clipped by 0 bases and J by 0 bases, with 8 bases between them. This CDR3 has 15 amino acids. The germline CDR1 and CDR2 sequences are LGHNA and YNFKEQ. The CDR3 is CASSQDTDTNYGYTF. The CDR3 DNA sequence: TGTGCCAGCAGCCAAGATACGGACACTAACTATGGCTACACCTTC.

The genes are TRBV18 and TRBJ1-1, with D possibly being TRBD1 (6 bases). CDR1 and CDR2 from the germline V gene are KGHSH and LQKENI. The germline V and J ends were trimmed by 0 bases and 4 bases, with 12 bases remaining between them. There are 15 residues in the CDR3. This chain's CDR3 is CASSPPGGLVTEAFF. CDR3 nucleotide sequence: TGTGCCAGCTCACCACCAGGGGGATTAGTCACTGAAGCTTTCTTT. Filled out from reference TRBV18 and TRBJ1-1, the complete variable domain reads NAGVMQNPRHLVRRRGQEARLRCSPMKGHSHVYWYRQLPEEGLKFMVYLQKENIIDESGMPKERFSAEFPKEGPSILRIQQVVRGDSAAYFCASSPPGGLVTEAFFGQGTRLTVV.

Only one count was recorded for this clone. This chain uses TRBV25-1 with TRBJ2-7; 9 bases are shared with TRBD1. Germline trimming cut 6 bases from V and 8 bases from J; bases unmatched to any gene: 5. CDR3 size: 12 residues. Germline V gene data show CDR1 as MGHDK and CDR2 as SYGVNS. In DNA form, the CDR3 reads TGTGCCAGCAGACGGGACAGGGCCCAGCAGTACTTC. The encoded protein is CASRRDRAQQYF.

The chain joins TRBV30 to TRBJ1-2; D perhaps matches TRBD1 (6 bases). Germline lookup yields CDR1 GTSNPN and CDR2 SVGIG (reference sequence). The ends were cut back, 7 bases at V and 4 bases at J, with 13 bases in the middle. This CDR3 is built from 12 residues. This CDR3 reads CASWTALYGYTF. The CDR3 DNA is TGTGCCTCTTGGACAGCTCTCTATGGCTACACCTTC.

This sequence joins TRBV7-2 and TRBJ1-2, with no clear D. The V gene lost 2 bases and the J gene lost 2 bases, with 6 bases spanning the gap. Germline CDR1 reads SGHTA; CDR2 reads FQGNSA. The length of the CDR3 is 13 residues. The CDR3 loop is CASSLIINYGYTF. CDR3 in DNA: TGTGCCAGCAGCTTAATTATAAACTATGGCTACACCTTC.

J is TRBJ1-1 and V is TRBV6-1, with 8 bases aligning to TRBD1. The junction had 1 base not matched to a gene; V was cut back by 5 bases and J by 5 bases. The CDR3 has 12 amino acids. Germline CDR1 reads MNHNS; CDR2 reads SASEGT. The CDR3 DNA reads as TGTGCCAGCAGTCGACAGGGGACTGAAGCTTTCTTT. Protein product: CASSRQGTEAFF.

The chain combines TRBV28 with TRBJ2-7; D might be TRBD2 (6 bases). CDR1 and CDR2 from the germline V gene are MDHEN and SYDVKM. The V and J ends lost 9 bases and 1 base respectively, with 13 bases between them. CDR3 length: 13 residues. This CDR3 reads CASMRGRSYEQYF. The CDR3 DNA reads as TGTGCCAGTATGCGGGGCAGATCCTACGAGCAGTACTTC.